A single sample is the source of the 29 T cell receptor beta chains below, sequenced in a study of T cell repertoires in aging, cancer and after chemotherapy. The template was genomic DNA from peripheral blood, not RNA. A mixed TRB-A/B primer pool amplified rearranged TRB by multiplex touch-down PCR. TCRdb processed the multiplex PCR reads anew with MiXCR; each CDR3 protein has one entry. The top ten hold 2.5% to 4% of the sample, which has fewer than 12,000 distinct CDR3 sequences, about 32% seen once. The sequenced sample consisted of blood. These receptors were taken from a human donor in good health.

A few counts support this clonotype. In DNA, the CDR3 is TGTGCCAGCAGCCCTCGTCGGTACATGAACACTGAAGCTTTCTTT. Translated, it gives CASSPRRYMNTEAFF. This chain uses TRBV11-3 with TRBJ1-1; no clear D. V lost 5 bases and J lost 0, with 13 bases in between. Germline lookup yields CDR1 SGHNT and CDR2 YENEEA. This CDR3 comprises 15 residues.

This clonotype was seen a few times. The V and J genes are TRBV12-3 or TRBV12-4 and TRBJ2-1; D may be TRBD2 (6 bases). This CDR3 region has 15 residues. The V and J ends lost 5 bases and 9 bases respectively, with 20 bases between them. Here the CDR3 reads CASSAGTRPIGEQFF. CDR3 DNA sequence: TGTGCCAGCAGTGCCGGGACTCGCCCTATCGGTGAGCAGTTCTTC.

This clonotype was counted only a few times. This chain joins TRBV29-1 and TRBJ1-1; no reliable D call. CDR3 length: 12 residues. Trimming cost V 4 bases and J 2 bases, with 8 bases left between them. The germline V gene has CDR1 SQVTM and CDR2 ANQGSEA. CDR3 coding DNA: TGCAGCGTTGCCCAATTAAACACTGAAGCTTTCTTT. Amino acids: CSVAQLNTEAFF.

The chain links TRBV6-1 to TRBJ2-3; TRBD2 matches 10 bases. The CDR3 spans 16 residues. V was clipped by 2 bases and J by 4 bases; unmatched bases: 6. Looked up from germline, CDR1 is MNHNS and CDR2 is SASEGT. In DNA form, the CDR3 reads TGTGCCAGCAGTGAAAGTACTAGCGGGGATGCAGATACGCAGTATTTT. Its translation: CASSESTSGDADTQYF.

The J gene is TRBJ1-5, the V gene TRBV6-1; 8 bases are shared with TRBD1. J gave up 5 bases and V 1 base, and 4 bases lay outside the gene matches. Germline V gene sequence: CDR1 MNHNS, CDR2 SASEGT. This CDR3 has 15 residues. The CDR3 coding sequence is TGTGCCAGCAGTGAAGTGGACAGGGTTGATCAGCCCCAGCATTTT. Encoded protein: CASSEVDRVDQPQHF.

This chain connects TRBV11-3 to TRBJ1-1; a weak D match, TRBD1 (5 bases). Trimming pared 4 bases from V and 3 bases from J, leaving 12 bases between. The CDR3 loop spans 14 amino acids. Looked up from germline, CDR1 is SGHNT and CDR2 is YENEEA. CDR3 nucleotides: TGTGCCAGCAGCTCCACCACAGGCTACACTGAAGCTTTCTTT. Translation gives CASSSTTGYTEAFF.

The chain recombines TRBV19 with TRBJ1-5; D is perhaps TRBD1 (5 bases). V lost 11 bases, J lost 4 bases, and 24 bases lay in between. The germline CDR1 and CDR2 sequences are LNHDA and SQIVND (reference sequence). This CDR3 has 16 residues. CDR3 sequence: CAWSLRGGTGNQPQHF. The CDR3 nucleotides are TGTGCCTGGAGTCTACGGGGCGGCACGGGTAATCAGCCCCAGCATTTT. The entire variable domain, with the rest obtained from reference TRBV19 and TRBJ1-5, is as follows: DGGITQSPKYLFRKEGQNVTLSCEQNLNHDAMYWYRQDPGQGLRLIYYSQIVNDFQKGDIAEGYSVSREKKESFPLTVTSAQKNPTAFYLCAWSLRGGTGNQPQHFGDGTRLSIL.

The chain has TRBV27 and TRBJ2-1; TRBD2 agrees at 13 bases. CDR3 length: 15 residues. Germline trimming cut 6 bases from V and 6 bases from J; bases unmatched to any gene: 5. CDR1 is MNHEY and CDR2 is SMNVEV in the germline V gene (reference sequence). CDR3 DNA: TGTGCCAGCAGGCCCGGGACTAGCGGGACCAATGAGCAGTTCTTC. This translates into CASRPGTSGTNEQFF.

By share of the sample, this clonotype is medium-sized. The J gene is TRBJ2-1, the V gene TRBV11-3; a weak D match, TRBD2 (5 bases). This CDR3 is 14 amino acids long. The V and J ends lost 5 bases and 7 bases respectively, with 15 bases between them. Germline loops: CDR1 SGHNT, CDR2 YENEEA. For the CDR3, the DNA is TGTGCCAGCAGCCCCGCGCGGAGGTGGAATGAGCAGTTCTTC. The encoded protein is CASSPARRWNEQFF.

Worth noting for this clonotype: A much larger clone differs by one base, so this may be a read error. J is TRBJ2-3 and V is TRBV29-1; 10 bases are shared with TRBD2. This CDR3 contains 15 residues. V was pared by 3 bases and J by 4 bases, with 7 bases of the junction left unmatched. Germline values: CDR1 SQVTM, CDR2 ANQGSEA. CDR3 residues: CSVDGLAEVPDTQYF. In nucleotides, the CDR3 is TGCAGCGTTGACGGACTAGCGGAAGTCCCAGATACGCAGTATTTT.

A remark on this clonotype: The junction departs from germline at one end; a sequencing error may be responsible. CDR3 region: CASSPGLARETQYF. The CDR3 nucleotides read TGCGCCAGCAGCCCTGGACTAGCAAGAGAGACCCAGTACTTC. The chain combines TRBV11-3 with TRBJ2-5; 8 bases are a match to TRBD2. CDR1 and CDR2 from the germline V gene are SGHNT and YENEEA. The CDR3 spans 14 residues.

The rearrangement joins TRBV20-1 to TRBJ2-7; 9 bases map to TRBD1. The V and J ends lost 6 bases and 0 bases, in that order; junction bases with no gene match: 3. The germline V gene encodes CDR1 DFQATT and CDR2 SNEGSKA (reference sequence). This CDR3 region has 13 residues. The DNA of the CDR3 is TGCAGTGCCACGACAGGGGGCTCCTACGAGCAGTACTTC. This sequence encodes CSATTGGSYEQYF.

In its sample, this clonotype ranks as medium-sized. The CDR3 nucleotides are TGTGCCAGTCAACGCCGGGACAGGGGAAGCAATCAGCCCCAGCATTTT. Its protein is CASQRRDRGSNQPQHF. The gene calls are TRBV19 and TRBJ1-5, with 10 positions matching TRBD1. The CDR3 runs 16 residues. V gave up 8 bases and J gave up 1 base; unmatched junction bases: 8. Germline V gives CDR1 LNHDA, CDR2 SQIVND (reference sequence). Variable domain in full (rest from reference TRBV19 and TRBJ1-5): DGGITQSPKYLFRKEGQNVTLSCEQNLNHDAMYWYRQDPGQGLRLIYYSQIVNDFQKGDIAEGYSVSREKKESFPLTVTSAQKNPTAFYLCASQRRDRGSNQPQHFGDGTRLSIL.

This clonotype was recorded a few times. This sequence joins TRBV6-2 or TRBV6-3 and TRBJ2-7; D uncertain. The CDR3 runs 14 residues. V lost 2 bases and J lost 2, with 10 bases in between. Per germline, CDR1 MNHEY and CDR2 SVGEGT. CDR3 residues: CASSYGVTTYEQYF. The CDR3 DNA sequence: TGTGCCAGCAGTTACGGTGTGACCACCTACGAGCAGTACTTC.

This chain links TRBV6-5 with TRBJ2-1; D remains ambiguous. This CDR3 is 14 amino acids long. Deletions cut 4 bases from V and 4 bases from J, with 11 bases between. The germline CDR1 and CDR2 sequences are MNHEY and SVGAGI. The CDR3 coding sequence is TGTGCCAGCAGTTGGGGAATAGAATACAATGAGCAGTTCTTC. Translating gives CASSWGIEYNEQFF.

V and J are TRBV18 and TRBJ2-7; 12 nucleotides line up with TRBD1. V dropped 4 bases and J dropped 4; count of bases not matched to a gene: 5. CDR1 is KGHSH and CDR2 is LQKENI in the germline V gene. The CDR3 contains 15 residues. CDR3 protein: CASSLGQGAGYEQYF. As DNA, the CDR3 is TGTGCCAGCTCACTGGGACAGGGGGCAGGGTACGAGCAGTACTTC.

This chain connects TRBV6-5 to TRBJ1-1, with 7 bases identical to TRBD1. Germline V gene lookup returns CDR1 MNHEY and CDR2 SVGAGI. The CDR3 spans 18 residues. V trimming: 5 bases; J trimming: 0 bases; junction bases outside the gene matches: 15. The CDR3 reads CASSHKTGPSPMNTEAFF. CDR3 DNA: TGTGCCAGCAGTCATAAGACAGGGCCATCACCTATGAACACTGAAGCTTTCTTT.

The chain has TRBV6-4 and TRBJ2-6; D is unresolved. Germline CDR1 and CDR2: MRHNA and SNTAGT. Deletions cut 3 bases from V and 1 base from J, with 4 bases between. The CDR3 runs 14 residues. The CDR3 loop is CASSDESGANVLTF. The CDR3 nucleotides read TGTGCCAGCAGTGATGAGTCTGGGGCCAACGTCCTGACTTTC.

The genes are TRBV5-6 and TRBJ1-1; maybe TRBD1 (6 bases). CDR1 SGHDT and CDR2 YYEEEE come from the germline V gene. This CDR3 is 13 amino acids long. The germline V and J ends were trimmed by 3 bases and 6 bases, with 12 bases remaining between them. The CDR3 reads CASSSGGPAEAFF. The CDR3 DNA is TGTGCCAGCAGCTCCGGGGGGCCCGCTGAAGCTTTCTTT.

This clonotype is labeled as medium-sized. This rearrangement joins TRBV19 to TRBJ2-7; D could derive from TRBD1 or TRBD2 (5 bases each). The CDR3 covers 13 residues. V was cut by 5 bases and J by 2 bases, with 10 bases left in between. Germline V gene lookup returns CDR1 LNHDA and CDR2 SQIVND (reference sequence). The CDR3 spells CASSGGIAYEQYF. DNA of the CDR3: TGTGCCAGTAGTGGGGGAATCGCCTACGAGCAGTACTTC.

This chain uses TRBV12-3 or TRBV12-4 with TRBJ1-6; D is perhaps TRBD1 (6 bases). This CDR3 region has 14 residues. Trimming took off 3 bases at V and 5 bases at J, with 8 bases between the two ends. The DNA for the CDR3 is TGTGCCAGCAGTTTGCAGGGGAATAATTCACCCCTCCACTTT. This gives the protein CASSLQGNNSPLHF.

There are a few counts of this clonotype. The chain links TRBV15 to TRBJ2-5, with D perhaps assigned TRBD1 or TRBD2 (5 bases each). V shed 0 bases and J shed 1 base, with 9 bases lying between them. Germline CDR1 and CDR2: LNHNV and YYDKDF (reference sequence). The CDR3 has 15 amino acids. The CDR3 coding sequence is TGTGCCACCAGCAGAGATCCGGGACCCCAAGAGACCCAGTACTTC. Protein: CATSRDPGPQETQYF.

The CDR3 spells CSARSLRQNTDTQYF. DNA of the CDR3: TGCAGTGCTAGATCTTTGCGGCAGAACACAGATACGCAGTATTTT. The rearrangement joins TRBV20-1 to TRBJ2-3; D gene unclear. The CDR3 is made up of 15 amino acids. Between the trimmed V and J ends, which lost 2 bases and 2 bases, there was a span of 14 bases. Germline CDR1 and CDR2: DFQATT and SNEGSKA (reference sequence).

V and J are TRBV19 and TRBJ1-1, with D unclear. V lost 0 bases and J lost 8, with 13 bases in between. The length of the CDR3 is 14 residues. From germline, CDR1 is LNHDA and CDR2 SQIVND (reference sequence). Here the CDR3 reads CASSIDRVGSEAFF. The CDR3 DNA is TGTGCCAGTAGTATAGATCGTGTGGGTTCGGAAGCTTTCTTT.

This clonotype is classed as medium-sized. The chain recombines TRBV12-3 or TRBV12-4 with TRBJ2-1; possible D gene TRBD2, 6 bases. Trimming cost V 4 bases and J 0 bases, with 10 bases left between them. CDR3 length equals 15 residues. Here the CDR3 reads CASSSLGGSYNEQFF. In DNA, the CDR3 is TGTGCCAGCAGTTCGTTGGGGGGCTCCTACAATGAGCAGTTCTTC.

The chain employs TRBV6-5 and TRBJ2-1, with 11 bases aligning to TRBD1. Per germline, CDR1 MNHEY and CDR2 SVGAGI. J gave up 3 bases and V 6 bases, and 4 bases lay outside the gene matches. The CDR3 runs 15 residues. Here the CDR3 reads CASSAGTGGYNEQFF. The CDR3 nucleotides are TGTGCCAGCAGCGCGGGGACAGGGGGCTACAATGAGCAGTTCTTC.

The chain uses TRBV27 and TRBJ1-6; a weak D match, TRBD1 (6 bases). Germline lookup yields CDR1 MNHEY and CDR2 SMNVEV (reference sequence). V was clipped by 3 bases and J by 5 bases, with 11 bases between them. The CDR3 consists of 15 residues. The CDR3 DNA reads TGTGCCAGCAGTTTTGGGGGCAGAGATAATTCACCCCTCCACTTT. It translates to CASSFGGRDNSPLHF.

The chain recombines TRBV20-1 with TRBJ1-5, with a possible D match to TRBD1 (5 bases). Between the trimmed V and J ends, which lost 5 bases and 10 bases, there was a span of 15 bases. The V gene's germline CDR1 is DFQATT and CDR2 SNEGSKA (reference sequence). CDR3 size: 12 residues. The CDR3 DNA is TGCAGTGCTGCGGGGGGGACTCTACCCCAGCATTTT. This codes for CSAAGGTLPQHF.

This clonotype was seen a handful of times. The V call is TRBV6-1, the J call TRBJ2-7; no clear D. The germline gives CDR1 MNHNS, CDR2 SASEGT. This CDR3 contains 13 residues. V lost 8 bases and J 3 bases, leaving 14 bases between the germline ends. The CDR3 DNA sequence: TGTGCCAGCGGCGAGGAGATATTCTACGAGCAGTACTTC. It yields the protein CASGEEIFYEQYF.